Below, 9 T cell receptor beta chains from the same sample are listed, as sequenced in a study of early T cells in non-severe SARS-CoV-2 infection. A single record per CDR3 protein comes from TCRdb applying MiXCR to the 5' RACE reads. This sample has around 92,000 distinct CDR3 sequences, with about 10% found just once. Sequenced input: whole blood. The receptors were sampled from an adult who was a healthcare worker with PCR-confirmed SARS-CoV-2 infection or an uninfected control (not recorded which).

The chain couples TRBV20-1 to TRBJ2-2, with 7 bases identical to TRBD1. Trimming took 5 bases from V and 4 from J; bases not matched to a gene: 7. Germline V lookup: CDR1 DFQATT, CDR2 SNEGSKA (reference sequence). The CDR3 runs 14 residues. The CDR3 protein is CSALTGKTTGELFF. Written as DNA, the CDR3 is TGCAGTGCTTTGACAGGGAAGACCACCGGGGAGCTGTTTTTT.

The V call is TRBV12-3 or TRBV12-4, the J call TRBJ1-2; D perhaps matches TRBD1 (5 bases). The ends were cut back, 7 bases at V and 4 bases at J, with 10 bases in the middle. The CDR3 is 12 amino acids. The CDR3 loop is CASTRGPYGYTF. The CDR3 DNA reads as TGTGCCAGCACAAGGGGCCCCTATGGCTACACCTTC.

This clonotype was found a few times. The V and J genes are TRBV20-1 and TRBJ1-1; TRBD1 agrees at 12 bases. Trimming at V came to 3 bases and at J to 1 base, leaving 6 bases not matched to a gene. This CDR3 is built from 16 residues. Looked up from germline, CDR1 is DFQATT and CDR2 is SNEGSKA (reference sequence). The CDR3 reads CSAREGTGGTNTEAFF. The CDR3 nucleotides read TGCAGTGCTAGGGAAGGGACAGGGGGCACGAACACTGAAGCTTTCTTT.

The chain is built from TRBV18 and TRBJ2-1; the D is unclear. Deletions cut 0 bases from V and 7 bases from J, with 16 bases between. The CDR3 totals 16 residues. Per germline, CDR1 KGHSH and CDR2 LQKENI. CDR3 nucleotide sequence: TGTGCCAGCTCACCACCTGTTCAGGCTCAAGGGAATGAGCAGTTCTTC. Protein product: CASSPPVQAQGNEQFF.

This clonotype occurred a few times. V gene TRBV20-1 combines with J gene TRBJ1-1, with no clear D. The V gene lost 0 bases and the J gene lost 8 bases, with 10 bases spanning the gap. The CDR3 is 12 residues long. Germline V CDR1 and CDR2: DFQATT, SNEGSKA (reference sequence). The CDR3 nucleotides are TGCAGTGCTAGAGATCTCGGGGAGGAAGCTTTCTTT. Translating it yields CSARDLGEEAFF.

The chain carries TRBV20-1 and TRBJ1-4, with unresolved D. The CDR3 sequence is 18 residues long. V was clipped by 0 bases and J by 6 bases, with 23 bases between them. The germline CDR1 and CDR2 sequences are DFQATT and SNEGSKA (reference sequence). The CDR3 reads CSARDISAARTSYEKLFF. The CDR3 DNA follows: TGCAGTGCTAGAGATATCAGCGCAGCGAGGACCTCATATGAAAAACTGTTTTTT.

A note on this clonotype: A much larger clone is a single base away; this may be a read error. The chain joins TRBV5-1 to TRBJ1-1; D gene unclear. The CDR3 is 15 residues long. Germline V lookup: CDR1 SGHRS, CDR2 YFSETQ. Written as DNA, the CDR3 is TGCACCAGCAGCTTACAGCCCCAAGAGAACACTGAAGCTTTCTTT. Its translation is CTSSLQPQENTEAFF. Filled out from reference TRBV5-1 and TRBJ1-1, the complete variable domain reads KAGVTQTPRYLIKTRGQQVTLSCSPISGHRSVSWYQQTPGQGLQFLFEYFSETQRNKGNFPGRFSGRQFSNSRSEMNVSTLELGDSALYLCTSSLQPQENTEAFFGQGTRLTVV.

This clonotype was counted many times. This chain uses TRBV6-2 or TRBV6-3 with TRBJ2-1; 13 bases agree with TRBD2. The CDR3 totals 20 residues. The V gene's germline CDR1 is MNHEY and CDR2 SVGEGT. V shed 0 bases and J 1 base; nucleotides not matched to a gene: 9. In DNA form, the CDR3 reads TGTGCCAGCAGTTACTCAAAGGGACTAGCGGGAAGAAGTTCCTACAATGAGCAGTTCTTC. Translation: CASSYSKGLAGRSSYNEQFF.

Only a few counts were recorded for this clonotype. The chain couples TRBV7-9 to TRBJ2-7, with D perhaps TRBD1 or TRBD2 (5 bases each). This CDR3 has 15 amino acids. V was pared by 5 bases and J by 4 bases, with 18 bases between. Germline V gene sequence: CDR1 SEHNR, CDR2 FQNEAQ (reference sequence). CDR3 sequence (DNA): TGTGCCAGCAGCCCGACCGGGGCCCCTCGGTACGAGCAGTACTTC. Amino acid sequence: CASSPTGAPRYEQYF.